By frequency in the sample, the clone carrying this T cell receptor beta chain is medium-sized (0.01 to 0.1%). This sample is drawn from a study of blood T cell repertoires in COVID-19. Study-wide context: Sites across the United States, Italy and Spain contributed samples from acute and convalescent COVID-19. The analysed material was cDNA or gDNA that came from T cells, B-cell-depleted T cells, or PBMCs.

It was during active infection that Seattle patients were enrolled and then longitudinally followed. The assay was immunoSEQ multiplex PCR, and TCRdb's table has in-frame clones only and misses some. The sample lists about 24,000 clones, roughly 77% seen once, with 2% to 2.5% in the top ten. The CDR3 totals 13 residues. Looked up from germline, CDR1 is LNHDA and CDR2 is SQIVND (reference sequence). V lost 3 bases to trimming and J lost 4 bases, with 7 bases between them. The chain employs TRBV19 and TRBJ2-1; D is uncertain. The sequencing input was peripheral blood. The sequence derives from a woman aged 70-85 years with COVID-19, enrolled during active disease. CDR3 amino acids: CASSISEYNEQFF. CDR3 in DNA: TGTGCCAGTAGTATTTCCGAGTACAATGAGCAGTTCTTC.